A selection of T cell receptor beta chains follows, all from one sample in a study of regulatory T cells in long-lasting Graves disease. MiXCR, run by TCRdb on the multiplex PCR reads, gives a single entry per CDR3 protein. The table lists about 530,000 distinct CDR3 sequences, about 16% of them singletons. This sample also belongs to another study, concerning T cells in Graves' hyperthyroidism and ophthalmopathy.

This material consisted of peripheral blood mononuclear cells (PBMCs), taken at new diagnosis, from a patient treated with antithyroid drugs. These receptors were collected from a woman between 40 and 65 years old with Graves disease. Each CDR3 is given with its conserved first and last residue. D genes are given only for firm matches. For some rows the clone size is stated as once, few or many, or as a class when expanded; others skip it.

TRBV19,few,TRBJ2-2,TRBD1,TGTGCCAGTAGTCCGGGACAGGGGCCCACCGGGGAGCTGTTTTTT,CASSPGQGPTGELFF
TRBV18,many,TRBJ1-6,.,TGTGCCAGCTCCCTAGAACGGAGGACGGGATCACCCCTCCACTTT,CASSLERRTGSPLHF
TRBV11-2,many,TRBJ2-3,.,TGTGCCAGCAGCCTCCGGCCAGGGGAGGGAGATACGCAGTATTTT,CASSLRPGEGDTQYF
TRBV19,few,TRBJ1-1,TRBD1,TGTGCCAGTATTTTTAGGGCCCAGGGGGCAACTGAAGCTTTCTTT,CASIFRAQGATEAFF
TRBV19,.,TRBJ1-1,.,TGTGCCAGTAGCTGGGCCACCCAAGGGACTGAAGCTTTCTTT,CASSWATQGTEAFF
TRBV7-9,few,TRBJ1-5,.,TGTGCCAGCAGACACCGGGCTAATCAGCCCCAGCATTTT,CASRHRANQPQHF
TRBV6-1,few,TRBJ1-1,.,TGTGCCAGCAGTGATCACTCGGGACTGATAACTGAAGCTTTCTTT,CASSDHSGLITEAFF
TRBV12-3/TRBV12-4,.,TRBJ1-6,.,TGTGCCAGCAGTTTAAGTTCCGGCAGCGGTTCACCCCTCCACTTT,CASSLSSGSGSPLHF
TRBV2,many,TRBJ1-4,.,TGTGCCAGCTCCCCGGGACAACATGAAAAACTGTTTTTT,CASSPGQHEKLFF
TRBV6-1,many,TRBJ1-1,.,TGTGCCAGCAGCGCGTTTACCGACACTGAAGCTTTCTTT,CASSAFTDTEAFF
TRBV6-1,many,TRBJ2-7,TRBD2,TGTGCCAGCAGCTTCCCCACCGGGGGGGAGAGTTACGAGCAGTACTTC,CASSFPTGGESYEQYF
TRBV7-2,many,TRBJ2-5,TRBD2,TGTGCCAGCAGCTTCATTCTAGCGGGGGGAGAGACCCAGTACTTC,CASSFILAGGETQYF
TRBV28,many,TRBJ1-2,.,TGTGCCAGCAGTTTAATTGACTATGGCTACACCTTC,CASSLIDYGYTF
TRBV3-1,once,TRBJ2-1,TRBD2,TGTGCCAGCAGCCACAAGACTAGCGGGGGCTCCAATGAGCAGTTCTTC,CASSHKTSGGSNEQFF
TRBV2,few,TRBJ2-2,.,TGTGCCAGCAGTCAAACGCCTCGTACCGGGGAGCTGTTTTTT,CASSQTPRTGELFF
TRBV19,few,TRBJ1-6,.,TGTGCCAGTACCCCGTCGGGTTTCTATAATTCACCCCTCCACTTT,CASTPSGFYNSPLHF
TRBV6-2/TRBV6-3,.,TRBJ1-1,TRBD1,TGTGCCAGCAGTTACTACGGACAGGGCTTGACTGAAGCTTTCTTT,CASSYYGQGLTEAFF
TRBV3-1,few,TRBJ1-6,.,TGTGCCAGCAGCCAAGAGGCAGGACCCTATAATTCACCCCTCCACTTT,CASSQEAGPYNSPLHF
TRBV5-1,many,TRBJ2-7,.,TGCGCCAGCAGCTTGGGAGTCGGGGGATGGACTCACGACGAGCAGTACTTC,CASSLGVGGWTHDEQYF
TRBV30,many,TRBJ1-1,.,TGTGCCTGGTTTTCGAGGTGGCAGAACACTGAAGCTTTCTTT,CAWFSRWQNTEAFF
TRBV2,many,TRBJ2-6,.,TGTGCCGGAGGGAAGGGGGACTCTGGGGCCAACGTCCTGACTTTC,CAGGKGDSGANVLTF
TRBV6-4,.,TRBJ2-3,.,TGTGCCAGCAGTGACTCTGGGCTCCGGGATACGCAGTATTTT,CASSDSGLRDTQYF
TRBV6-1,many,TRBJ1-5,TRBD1,TGTGCCAGCAGCAAAACAGGGGATGGCAATCAGCCCCAGCATTTT,CASSKTGDGNQPQHF
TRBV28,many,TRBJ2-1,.,TGTGCCAGCAGTTCTGGACGGACGTTACTCTCCTACAATGAGCAGTTCTTC,CASSSGRTLLSYNEQFF
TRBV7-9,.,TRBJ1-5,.,TGTGCCAGCAGCTTACAAGGGTTTGAGCCCCAGCATTTT,CASSLQGFEPQHF
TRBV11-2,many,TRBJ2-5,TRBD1,TGTGCCAGCAGCTCCAGTGCCCTATTCGACAGGGAAGCAGAGACCCAGTACTTC,CASSSSALFDREAETQYF
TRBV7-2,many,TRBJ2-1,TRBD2,TGTGCCAGCAGCTTAGGACCCGGCGGGGGGTACAATGAGCAGTTCTTC,CASSLGPGGGYNEQFF
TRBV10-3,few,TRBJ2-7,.,TGTGCCATCAGTAACTATGACAGCCCCTACAGCTACGACTTC,CAISNYDSPYSYDF
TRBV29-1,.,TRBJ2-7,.,TGCAGCGCGGAGGCGACGGCCCCTGGGGAGCAGTACTTC,CSAEATAPGEQYF
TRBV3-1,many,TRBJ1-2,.,TGTGCCAGCAGCCAAGGATCACTCATCGGGGCTGGCTACACCTTC,CASSQGSLIGAGYTF
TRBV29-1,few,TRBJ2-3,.,TGCAGCGTTAAAAAGGGAAGTAGCACAGATACGCAGTATTTT,CSVKKGSSTDTQYF
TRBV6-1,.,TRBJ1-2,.,TGTGCCAGCACCAGACCAGGGGTCGGCTACACCTTC,CASTRPGVGYTF
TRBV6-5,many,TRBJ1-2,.,TGTGCCAGCAGTTACTCGGCACAGGGATATGGGGGCTACACCTTC,CASSYSAQGYGGYTF
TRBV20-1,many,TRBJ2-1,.,TGCAGTGCTAAGGGTAAAGGGAGGCCTATTAACAATGAGCAGTTCTTC,CSAKGKGRPINNEQFF
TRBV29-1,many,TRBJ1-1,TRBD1,TGCAGCGGACGACAGGGTCGCACTGAAGCTTTCTTT,CSGRQGRTEAFF
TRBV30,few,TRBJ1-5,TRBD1,TGTGCCTGGAACCAGGGGGCTGGGAATCAGCCCCAGCATTTT,CAWNQGAGNQPQHF
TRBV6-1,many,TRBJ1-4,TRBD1,TGTGCCAGCAGTACCGGGACAGAGCCTGAAAAACTGTTTTTT,CASSTGTEPEKLFF
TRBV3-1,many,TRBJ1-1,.,TGTGCCAGCACCCCGTCAGGAAACACTGAAGCTTTCTTT,CASTPSGNTEAFF
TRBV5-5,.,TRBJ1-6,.,TGTGCCAGCAGCTTGGAGTTCAGCGTGGGTTCACCCCTCCACTTT,CASSLEFSVGSPLHF
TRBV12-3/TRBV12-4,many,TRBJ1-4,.,TGTGCCAGCAGTCCCGGGCCGGGGGAGGAAAAACTGTTTTTT,CASSPGPGEEKLFF
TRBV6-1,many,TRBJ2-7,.,TGTGCCAGCAGTGCTACAGGAGTATCCTACGAGCAGTACTTC,CASSATGVSYEQYF
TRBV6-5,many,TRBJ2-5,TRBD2,TGTGCCAGCAGTTACGCTTGGGCGGGGGGGTTAGTTCAAGAGACCCAGTACTTC,CASSYAWAGGLVQETQYF
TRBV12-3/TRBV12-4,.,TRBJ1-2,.,TGTGCCAGCAGGGGCGGGGGTGGCTACACCTTC,CASRGGGGYTF
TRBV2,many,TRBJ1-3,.,TGTGCCAGCAGGTCCCGGGACGGGGGCTCTGGAAACACCATATATTTT,CASRSRDGGSGNTIYF
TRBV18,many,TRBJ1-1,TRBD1,TGTGCCAGCTCAGCTGGGACAGAATACACTGAAGCTTTCTTT,CASSAGTEYTEAFF
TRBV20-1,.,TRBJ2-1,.,TGCAGTGCTAGAGTAAGGTTCAAAGGCAGTAGCGGCCACAATGAGCAGTTCTTC,CSARVRFKGSSGHNEQFF
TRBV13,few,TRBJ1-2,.,TGTGCCAGCAGCTTAGGAAGAGCCGCCTATGGCTACACCTTC,CASSLGRAAYGYTF
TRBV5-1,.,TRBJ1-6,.,TGCGCCAGCAGCTCTAGCGTGGCAGGCTCTTCACCCCTCCACTTT,CASSSSVAGSSPLHF
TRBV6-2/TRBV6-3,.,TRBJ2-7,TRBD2,TGTGCCAGCAAGCGGGGGGCGGTTTACGAGCAGTACTTC,CASKRGAVYEQYF
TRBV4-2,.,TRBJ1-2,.,TGTGCCAGCAGCCCCGAATTTCTCTATGGCTACACCTTC,CASSPEFLYGYTF
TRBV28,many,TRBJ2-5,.,TGTGCCAGCAGTTTCGGTTTGGAGACCCAGTACTTC,CASSFGLETQYF